This TCR beta chain was identified in a study of blood T cells in healthy people across ages. Whole-study results and caveats: More naive CD4+ cells and higher diversity marked long-lived donors relative to aged donors. Per million T cells, the diversity of TCR beta decreased roughly linearly as age advanced.

Using a J-beta primer mix together with a sample-barcoded 5' primer, a second PCR was run for roughly 7 to 11 cycles. Using its own MiXCR run on the 5' RACE reads, TCRdb lists one record per CDR3 protein. Of 1.5 million to 2 million distinct CDR3 sequences listed, around half were seen once; the top ten hold less than 2.5%. CDR3 size: 15 residues. Germline lookup yields CDR1 DFQATT and CDR2 SNEGSKA (reference sequence). V was pared by 6 bases and J by 4 bases, with 13 bases of the junction left unmatched. Total RNA, at least 6 micrograms per sample, was extracted from PBMCs. Comments on this clonotype: The target antigen is unknown.

This chain joins TRBV20-1 and TRBJ1-2, with 8 bases identical to TRBD1. Sequences were obtained from blood. This clonotype was sampled from a woman between 40 and 50 years old in good health. The CDR3 spells CSAPRPDRALYGYTF. Written as DNA, the CDR3 is TGCAGTGCCCCACGACCGGACAGGGCCCTCTATGGCTACACCTTC.